The 11 T cell receptor beta chains in this list originate from one sample, sequenced in a study of blood T cell repertoires in COVID-19. This table comes from immunoSEQ multiplex PCR, and its TCRdb copy is limited to in-frame clones, with some not included. The sample yields a few hundred thousand clones, roughly 90% seen once. The specimen was peripheral blood. All receptors derive from a woman in her twenties or thirties with COVID-19, enrolled during active disease.

V gene TRBV7-9 combines with J gene TRBJ1-1; D unclear. The V gene lost 0 bases and the J gene lost 3 bases, with 17 bases spanning the gap. The CDR3 spans 17 residues. CDR1 and CDR2 from the germline V gene are SEHNR and FQNEAQ (reference sequence). Here the CDR3 reads CASSLATGGTLDTEAFF. In DNA, the CDR3 is TGTGCCAGCAGCTTAGCGACTGGAGGCACCCTGGACACTGAAGCTTTCTTT.

This clone was counted a single time. The CDR3 DNA is TGTGCCAGCAGGGCCCGGGACAGCTACGAGCAGTACTTC. Its protein product is CASRARDSYEQYF. The V and J genes are TRBV6-5 and TRBJ2-7, with 7 bases fitting TRBD1. V trimming: 6 bases; J trimming: 3 bases; junction bases outside the gene matches: 5. Looked up from germline, CDR1 is MNHEY and CDR2 is SVGAGI. This CDR3 contains 13 residues.

This clone was seen a single time. The rearrangement uses TRBV30 and TRBJ2-7, with 7 bases fitting TRBD1. The CDR3 has 13 residues. Germline lookup yields CDR1 GTSNPN and CDR2 SVGIG (reference sequence). With 4 bases clipped from V and 7 bases from J, the junction kept 10 bases outside the gene matches. The CDR3 reads CAWTYGTDYEQYF. CDR3 bases: TGTGCCTGGACCTACGGGACAGATTATGAGCAGTACTTC.

The chain recombines TRBV7-9 with TRBJ1-5; D gene unclear. V was trimmed by 4 bases and J by 3 bases, leaving 10 bases between them. CDR1 and CDR2 (germline): SEHNR, FQNEAQ (reference sequence). The CDR3 length is 14 residues. CDR3 in amino acids: CASSSTGANQPQHF. The CDR3 DNA reads TGTGCCAGCAGCTCAACCGGAGCCAATCAGCCCCAGCATTTT.

The rearrangement uses TRBV2 and TRBJ1-5; 9 nucleotides match TRBD1. V gave up 6 bases and J gave up 0 bases; unmatched junction bases: 12. Looked up from germline, CDR1 is SNHLY and CDR2 is FYNNEI. The CDR3 has 18 amino acids. CDR3 sequence reads: CASRPGQGLQASNQPQHF. In nucleotides, the CDR3 is TGTGCCAGCAGGCCGGGACAGGGCCTACAAGCTAGCAATCAGCCCCAGCATTTT.

The J gene is TRBJ2-1, the V gene TRBV2; D might be TRBD2 (5 bases). V was cut by 5 bases and J by 10 bases, with 12 bases left in between. Germline loops: CDR1 SNHLY, CDR2 FYNNEI. The CDR3 runs to 12 residues. The CDR3 DNA reads TGTGCCAGCAGTACCTATGGACTGGAGCAGTTCTTC. This encodes CASSTYGLEQFF.

The rearrangement uses TRBV5-8 and TRBJ2-2, with 7 bases identical to TRBD1. The CDR3 consists of 15 residues. V shed 5 bases, J shed 3 bases, and the junction held 7 bases outside the gene matches. From germline, CDR1 is SGHTS and CDR2 YDEGEE. CDR3 amino acids: CASRPGTADTGELFF. The CDR3 DNA is TGTGCCAGCAGACCCGGGACAGCGGACACCGGGGAGCTGTTTTTT.

The chain joins TRBV7-9 to TRBJ1-2, with a weak D call TRBD1 (5 bases). The V end was cut by 5 bases, the J end by 2 bases, with 12 bases between. Looked up from germline, CDR1 is SEHNR and CDR2 is FQNEAQ (reference sequence). This CDR3 is built from 14 residues. The CDR3 is CASSAPGVNYGYTF. The CDR3 DNA sequence: TGTGCCAGCAGCGCCCCGGGGGTCAACTATGGCTACACCTTC.

This sequence joins TRBV28 and TRBJ2-2; 8 bases map to TRBD1. V shed 5 bases and J 1 base; nucleotides not matched to a gene: 6. This CDR3 is 16 amino acids long. Germline CDR1 is MDHEN and CDR2 is SYDVKM. CDR3 DNA sequence: TGTGCCAGCAGTCGCACTGGACAGGGGAACACCGGGGAGCTGTTTTTT. Translation: CASSRTGQGNTGELFF.

V usage is TRBV18 and J usage is TRBJ2-7, with 7 positions matching TRBD2. The CDR3 spans 14 residues. V trimming: 3 bases; J trimming: 4 bases; junction bases outside the gene matches: 6. Germline V lookup: CDR1 KGHSH, CDR2 LQKENI. CDR3 amino acids: CASSPRGVGYEQYF. The CDR3 DNA reads as TGTGCCAGCTCACCCCGGGGGGTGGGATACGAGCAGTACTTC. The whole variable domain, filled in from reference TRBV18 and TRBJ2-7, reads NAGVMQNPRHLVRRRGQEARLRCSPMKGHSHVYWYRQLPEEGLKFMVYLQKENIIDESGMPKERFSAEFPKEGPSILRIQQVVRGDSAAYFCASSPRGVGYEQYFGPGTRLTVT.

This chain uses TRBV5-8 with TRBJ2-1, with 9 bases lining up with TRBD1. Trimming took 5 bases from V and 2 from J; bases not matched to a gene: 5. Germline CDR1 and CDR2: SGHTS and YDEGEE. The CDR3 covers 15 residues. The CDR3 nucleotides read TGTGCCAGCAGGTCCCGGGACAGGGCCTACAATGAGCAGTTCTTC. This encodes CASRSRDRAYNEQFF.